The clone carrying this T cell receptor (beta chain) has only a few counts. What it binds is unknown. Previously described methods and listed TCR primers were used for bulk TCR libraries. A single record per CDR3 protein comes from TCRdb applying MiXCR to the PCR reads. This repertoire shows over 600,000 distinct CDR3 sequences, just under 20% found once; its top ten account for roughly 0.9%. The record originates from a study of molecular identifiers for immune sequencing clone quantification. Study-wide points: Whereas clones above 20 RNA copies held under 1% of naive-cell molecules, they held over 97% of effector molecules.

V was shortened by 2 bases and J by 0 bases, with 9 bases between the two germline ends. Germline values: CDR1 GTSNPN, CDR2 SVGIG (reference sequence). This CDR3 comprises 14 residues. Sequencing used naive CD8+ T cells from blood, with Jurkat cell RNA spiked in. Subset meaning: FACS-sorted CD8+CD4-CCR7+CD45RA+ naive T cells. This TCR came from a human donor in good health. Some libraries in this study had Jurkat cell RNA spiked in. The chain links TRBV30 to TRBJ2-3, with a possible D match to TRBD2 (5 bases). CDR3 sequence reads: CAWSLATSTDTQYF. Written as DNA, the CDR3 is TGTGCCTGGAGTTTAGCGACTAGCACAGATACGCAGTATTTT.